The 20 T cell receptor beta chains below were found in one sample sequenced in a study of early T cells in non-severe SARS-CoV-2 infection. TCRdb redid the calling of the 5' RACE reads with MiXCR, one entry per CDR3 protein. The table lists tens of thousands of distinct CDR3 sequences, less than 15% of them singletons. The specimen sequenced was whole blood. The source of these receptors is an adult who was a healthcare worker with PCR-confirmed SARS-CoV-2 infection or an uninfected control (not recorded which).

This clonotype has ten or more counts. The J gene is TRBJ1-5, the V gene TRBV12-5; D unresolved. This CDR3 is 13 amino acids long. Germline-derived CDR1 and CDR2 are LGHNT and FRNRAP. The ends were cut back, 3 bases at V and 6 bases at J, with 9 bases in the middle. The CDR3 DNA reads as TGTGCTAGTGGTTTTACTAGCGCTCAGCCCCAGCATTTT. Its translation is CASGFTSAQPQHF.

This clonotype turned up a few times. The rearrangement links TRBV12-3 or TRBV12-4 to TRBJ2-1, with TRBD2 matching over 13 bases. The CDR3 has 16 residues. V shed 5 bases, J shed 4 bases, and the junction held 5 bases outside the gene matches. Here the CDR3 DNA reads TGTGCCAGCAGTATACTAGCGGGGGGGCCTTACAATGAGCAGTTCTTC. Protein sequence: CASSILAGGPYNEQFF.

Ten or more counts support this clonotype. The chain uses TRBV5-4 and TRBJ2-3; 11 bases map to TRBD2. The length of the CDR3 is 16 residues. Germline V gene sequence: CDR1 SGHNT, CDR2 YYREEE (reference sequence). V dropped 3 bases and J dropped 7; count of bases not matched to a gene: 10. The CDR3 nucleotides are TGTGCCAGCAGCTCACGCACTAGCGGGAGTTTAAATACGCAGTATTTT. Translation: CASSSRTSGSLNTQYF.

This clonotype was observed many times. Here the CDR3 DNA reads TGTGCCAGCAGCCCGGGACCTCTTGCCGAGCAGTACTTC. Translating it yields CASSPGPLAEQYF. The J gene is TRBJ2-7, the V gene TRBV9, with D possibly called TRBD1 or TRBD2 (5 bases each). Germline CDR1 is SGDLS and CDR2 is YYNGEE. The CDR3 is 13 amino acids. Between the trimmed V and J ends, which lost 4 bases and 6 bases, there was a span of 14 bases.

The CDR3 loop reads CASSLGTGVYEQYF. The CDR3 region has the DNA TGTGCCAGCAGTTTAGGGACAGGTGTCTACGAGCAGTACTTC. The V and J genes are TRBV12-3 or TRBV12-4 and TRBJ2-7; TRBD1 aligns across 7 bases. The CDR3 has 14 amino acids. V gave up 1 base and J gave up 3 bases; unmatched junction bases: 3.

This clonotype was seen many times. V is TRBV7-2 and J is TRBJ2-1; 7 nucleotides match TRBD1. Trimming removed 1 base from V and 0 bases from J; junction bases left unmatched: 3. The CDR3 covers 16 residues. The germline V gene encodes CDR1 SGHTA and CDR2 FQGNSA. CDR3 DNA: TGTGCCAGCAGCTTAGTAGGGGACAGCTCCTACAATGAGCAGTTCTTC. Amino acids: CASSLVGDSSYNEQFF.

V usage is TRBV29-1 and J usage is TRBJ2-1; 7 nucleotides agree with TRBD2. Trimming cost V 0 bases and J 5 bases; bases outside gene matches: 10. Germline assignment: CDR1 SQVTM and CDR2 ANQGSEA. The CDR3 runs to 16 residues. CDR3 amino acids: CSVEDFGLAVDNEQFF. The CDR3 DNA is TGCAGCGTTGAAGATTTTGGCCTAGCGGTAGACAATGAGCAGTTCTTC.

The chain's CDR3 is CATSDSWPGGDTQYF. The CDR3 nucleotides read TGTGCCACCAGTGATAGTTGGCCAGGGGGCGATACGCAGTATTTT. The chain joins TRBV24-1 to TRBJ2-3; TRBD1 matches 8 bases. CDR1 and CDR2 from the germline V gene are KGHDR and SFDVKD. Unmatched junction bases numbered 7, after V lost 3 bases and J lost 6 bases. The CDR3 contains 15 residues.

In its sample, this clonotype was seen many times. The chain uses TRBV2 and TRBJ2-5; TRBD2 matches 10 bases. V lost 5 bases and J lost 4; bases outside the gene matches: 7. The CDR3 is 15 amino acids. Germline CDR1 and CDR2: SNHLY and FYNNEI. CDR3 residues: CASSSGGARVETQYF. CDR3 coding DNA: TGTGCCAGCAGTAGCGGGGGGGCCCGGGTAGAGACCCAGTACTTC.

With regard to this clonotype: This may be a read error: a much more frequent sequence differs by one nucleotide. The chain combines TRBV10-3 with TRBJ2-2; D not resolved. CDR1 is ENHRY and CDR2 is SYGVKD in the germline V gene. The CDR3 extends over 12 amino acids. The DNA for the CDR3 is TGTGCCATCAAGGCGAACACCAGGGAGCTGTTTTTT. Residues: CAIKANTRELFF.

This clonotype occurred a few times. The chain employs TRBV11-3 and TRBJ2-4; D remains ambiguous. Trimming cost V 2 bases and J 8 bases, with 4 bases left between them. Germline CDR1 reads SGHNT; CDR2 reads YENEEA. There are 11 residues in the CDR3. In nucleotides, the CDR3 is TGTGCCAGCAGCTTAAAAGACATTCAGTACTTC. Translating it yields CASSLKDIQYF.

The chain links TRBV7-6 to TRBJ2-7; 10 bases are a match to TRBD1. This CDR3 has 15 amino acids. Per the germline V gene, CDR1 is SGHVS and CDR2 is FNYEAQ. J lost 3 bases, V lost 0 bases, and 2 bases had no gene match. CDR3 sequence: CASSLAGQGIYEQYF. The CDR3 DNA is TGTGCCAGCAGCTTAGCGGGACAGGGGATCTACGAGCAGTACTTC. The complete variable domain, with remaining parts taken from reference TRBV7-6 and TRBJ2-7, reads GAGVSQSPRYKVTKRGQDVALRCDPISGHVSLYWYRQALGQGPEFLTYFNYEAQQDKSGLPNDRFSAERPEGSISTLTIQRTEQRDSAMYRCASSLAGQGIYEQYFGPGTRLTVT.

This clonotype was detected many times. J is TRBJ2-2 and V is TRBV19; 10 bases match TRBD2. Germline CDR1 and CDR2: LNHDA and SQIVND (reference sequence). V trimming: 4 bases; J trimming: 4 bases; junction bases outside the gene matches: 12. The CDR3 has 18 residues. The CDR3 spells CASSNLPSGGASTGELFF. In DNA, the CDR3 is TGTGCCAGTAGTAACCTCCCCAGCGGGGGGGCCTCCACCGGGGAGCTGTTTTTT.

This clonotype was counted ten times or more. The chain recombines TRBV30 with TRBJ2-1; TRBD1 or TRBD2 may be the D gene (5 bases each). Trimming removed 1 base at V and 7 bases at J, with 11 bases between. The CDR3 totals 13 residues. In germline, CDR1 is GTSNPN, CDR2 SVGIG (reference sequence). The CDR3 reads CAWSGRDGNEQFF. CDR3 nucleotide sequence: TGTGCCTGGAGTGGAAGGGACGGGAATGAGCAGTTCTTC.

This chain connects TRBV5-1 to TRBJ2-5; the match to TRBD2 covers 13 bases. CDR3 size: 15 residues. V shed 8 bases and J 1 base; nucleotides not matched to a gene: 5. Germline V CDR1 and CDR2: SGHRS, YFSETQ. This chain's CDR3 is CASGLAGAPQETQYF. The CDR3, as DNA: TGCGCCAGTGGACTAGCGGGGGCCCCCCAAGAGACCCAGTACTTC.

Concerning this clonotype: It may be a read error: a sequence one base away is much more abundant. J is TRBJ2-7 and V is TRBV12-3 or TRBV12-4; D uncertain. The CDR3 sequence is 12 residues long. V lost 3 bases and J 6 bases, leaving 9 bases between the germline ends. CDR3 in DNA: TGTGCCAGCAGTTTCCTAGTTTGCGAGCAGTACTTC. Translation: CASSFLVCEQYF.

At least ten counts were recorded for this clonotype. Here the CDR3 reads CTSSTCSGRVASYNEQFF. The DNA for the CDR3 is TGTACCAGCAGCACCTGTAGCGGGAGGGTCGCATCCTACAATGAGCAGTTCTTC. V usage is TRBV21-1 and J usage is TRBJ2-1; whether TRBD2, the table's D call, matches the DNA was not checked. TRBV21-1 is listed as a pseudogene. The CDR3 consists of 18 residues.

This clonotype has a handful of counts. This clone may be a read error of a much larger clone one base away. CDR3 protein: CASSLSGLARVRQETQYF. For the CDR3, the DNA is TGTGCCAGCAGTTTATCGGGACTAGCGAGAGTAAGGCAAGAGACCCAGTACTTC. This chain links TRBV12-3 or TRBV12-4 with TRBJ2-5; TRBD2 aligns across 10 bases. The CDR3 has 18 amino acids. Trimming took 2 bases from V and 2 from J; bases not matched to a gene: 11.

This clonotype was recorded a few times. The chain recombines TRBV21-1 with TRBJ2-2; TRBD1 is the table's D call, not checked against the DNA. TRBV21-1 is a known pseudogene. The CDR3 extends over 13 amino acids. This CDR3 is CASSNGQTGELFF. The CDR3 DNA sequence: TGTGCCAGCAGCAATGGACAGACCGGGGAGCTGTTTTTT.

This clonotype was seen only a few times. This chain connects TRBV20-1 to TRBJ2-3, with D perhaps TRBD1 or TRBD2 (5 bases each). Between the trimmed V and J ends, which lost 1 base and 1 base, there was a span of 9 bases. The germline CDR1 and CDR2 sequences are DFQATT and SNEGSKA (reference sequence). The CDR3 covers 14 residues. The CDR3 reads CSARVGTRTDTQYF. The DNA of the CDR3 is TGCAGTGCTAGAGTGGGGACCCGCACAGATACGCAGTATTTT.